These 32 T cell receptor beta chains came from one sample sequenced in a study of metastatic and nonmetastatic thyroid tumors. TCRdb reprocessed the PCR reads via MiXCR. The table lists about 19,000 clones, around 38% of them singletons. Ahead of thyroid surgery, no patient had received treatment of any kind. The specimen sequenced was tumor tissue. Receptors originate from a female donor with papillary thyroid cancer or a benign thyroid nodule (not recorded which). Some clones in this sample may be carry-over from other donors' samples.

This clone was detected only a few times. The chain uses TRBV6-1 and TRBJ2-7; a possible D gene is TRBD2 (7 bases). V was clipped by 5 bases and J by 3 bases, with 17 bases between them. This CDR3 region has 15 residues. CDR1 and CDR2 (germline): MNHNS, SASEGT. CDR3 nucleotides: TGTGCCAGCAGTCGGGGGGCATTGGGGCTCTACGAGCAGTACTTC. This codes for CASSRGALGLYEQYF.

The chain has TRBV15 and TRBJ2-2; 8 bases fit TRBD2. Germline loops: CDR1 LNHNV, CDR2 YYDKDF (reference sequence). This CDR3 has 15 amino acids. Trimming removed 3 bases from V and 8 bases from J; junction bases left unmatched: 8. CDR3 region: CATSSSGRGVGELFF. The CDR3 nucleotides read TGTGCCACCAGCAGCAGCGGGCGGGGGGTAGGGGAGCTGTTTTTT.

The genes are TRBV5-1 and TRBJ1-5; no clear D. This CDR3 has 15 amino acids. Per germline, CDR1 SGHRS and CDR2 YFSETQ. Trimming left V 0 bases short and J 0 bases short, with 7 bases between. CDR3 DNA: TGCGCCAGCAGCTTGGGCCTGAATAGCAATCAGCCCCAGCATTTT. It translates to CASSLGLNSNQPQHF.

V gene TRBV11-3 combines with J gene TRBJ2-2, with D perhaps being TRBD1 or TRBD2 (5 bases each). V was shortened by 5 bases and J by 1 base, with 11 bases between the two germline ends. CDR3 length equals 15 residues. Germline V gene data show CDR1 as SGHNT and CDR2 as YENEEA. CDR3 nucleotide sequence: TGTGCCAGCAGCACGGGGACCCAGAACACCGGGGAGCTGTTTTTT. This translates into CASSTGTQNTGELFF.

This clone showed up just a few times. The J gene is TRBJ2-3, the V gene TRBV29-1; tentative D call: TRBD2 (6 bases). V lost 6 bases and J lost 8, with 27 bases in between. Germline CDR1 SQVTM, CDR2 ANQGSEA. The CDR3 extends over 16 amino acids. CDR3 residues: CSVQSPAGEQLGTQYF. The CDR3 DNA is TGCAGCGTCCAGAGCCCAGCGGGTGAACAATTGGGTACGCAGTATTTT.

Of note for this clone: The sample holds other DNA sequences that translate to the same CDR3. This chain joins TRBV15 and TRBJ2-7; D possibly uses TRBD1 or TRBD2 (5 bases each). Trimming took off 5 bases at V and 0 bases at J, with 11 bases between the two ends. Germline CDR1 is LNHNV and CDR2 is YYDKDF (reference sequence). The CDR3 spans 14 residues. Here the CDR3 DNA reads TGTGCCACCAGCGACGGGACGAGCTCCTACGAGCAGTACTTC. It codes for CATSDGTSSYEQYF.

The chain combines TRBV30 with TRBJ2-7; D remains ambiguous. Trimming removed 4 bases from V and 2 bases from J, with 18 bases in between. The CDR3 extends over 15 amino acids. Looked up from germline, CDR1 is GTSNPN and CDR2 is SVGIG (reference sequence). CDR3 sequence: CAWTKPIGPPYEQYF. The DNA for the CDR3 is TGTGCCTGGACCAAACCGATAGGGCCGCCCTACGAGCAGTACTTC.

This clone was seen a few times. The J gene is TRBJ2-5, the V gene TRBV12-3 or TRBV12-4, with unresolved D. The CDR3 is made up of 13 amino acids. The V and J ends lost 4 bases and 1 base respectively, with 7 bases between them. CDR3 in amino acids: CASSWRLQETQYF. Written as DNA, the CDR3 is TGTGCCAGCAGTTGGCGTCTCCAAGAGACCCAGTACTTC.

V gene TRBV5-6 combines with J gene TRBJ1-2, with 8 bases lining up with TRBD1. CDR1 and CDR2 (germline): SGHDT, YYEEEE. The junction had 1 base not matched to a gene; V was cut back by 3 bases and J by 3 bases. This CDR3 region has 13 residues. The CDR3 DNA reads TGTGCCAGCAGCTCGACAGGGGACTATGGCTACACCTTC. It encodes CASSSTGDYGYTF.

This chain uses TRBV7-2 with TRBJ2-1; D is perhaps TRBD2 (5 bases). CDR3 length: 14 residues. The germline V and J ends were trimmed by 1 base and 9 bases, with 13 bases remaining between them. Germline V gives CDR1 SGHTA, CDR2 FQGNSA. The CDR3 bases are TGTGCCAGCAGCTTAGGGGGAGTGGTAGGTGAGCAGTTCTTC. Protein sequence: CASSLGGVVGEQFF. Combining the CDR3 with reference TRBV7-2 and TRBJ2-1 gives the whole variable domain GAGVSQSPSNKVTEKGKDVELRCDPISGHTALYWYRQSLGQGLEFLIYFQGNSAPDKSGLPSDRFSAERTGGSVSTLTIQRTQQEDSAVYLCASSLGGVVGEQFFGPGTRLTVL.

This chain's CDR3 is CASSLTGLSDLYGYTF. As DNA, the CDR3 is TGTGCCAGCAGCTTGACAGGGCTATCCGATCTCTATGGCTACACCTTC. The chain carries TRBV5-6 and TRBJ1-2; D perhaps matches TRBD1 (6 bases). This CDR3 comprises 16 residues. The V gene lost 1 base and the J gene lost 4 bases, with 17 bases spanning the gap. CDR1 is SGHDT, CDR2 YYEEEE, per germline.

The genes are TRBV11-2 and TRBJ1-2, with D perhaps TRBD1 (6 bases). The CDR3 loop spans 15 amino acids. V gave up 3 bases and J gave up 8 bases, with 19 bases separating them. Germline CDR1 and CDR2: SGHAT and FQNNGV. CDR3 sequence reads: CASSFSEGGAKGYTF. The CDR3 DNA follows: TGTGCCAGCAGCTTCTCCGAGGGGGGCGCGAAGGGCTACACCTTC. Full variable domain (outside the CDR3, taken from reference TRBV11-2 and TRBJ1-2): EAGVAQSPRYKIIEKRQSVAFWCNPISGHATLYWYQQILGQGPKLLIQFQNNGVVDDSQLPKDRFSAERLKGVDSTLKIQPAKLEDSAVYLCASSFSEGGAKGYTFGSGTRLTVV.

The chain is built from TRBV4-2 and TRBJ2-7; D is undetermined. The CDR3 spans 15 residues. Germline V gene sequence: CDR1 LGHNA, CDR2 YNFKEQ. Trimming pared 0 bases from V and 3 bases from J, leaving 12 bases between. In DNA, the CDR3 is TGTGCCAGCAGCCAAGAGATGACACGGAGCTACGAGCAGTACTTC. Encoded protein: CASSQEMTRSYEQYF.

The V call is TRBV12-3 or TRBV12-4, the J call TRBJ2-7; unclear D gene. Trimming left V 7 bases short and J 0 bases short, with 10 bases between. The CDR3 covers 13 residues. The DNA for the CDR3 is TGTGCCAGCACCATGGGTTACTCCTACGAGCAGTACTTC. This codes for CASTMGYSYEQYF.

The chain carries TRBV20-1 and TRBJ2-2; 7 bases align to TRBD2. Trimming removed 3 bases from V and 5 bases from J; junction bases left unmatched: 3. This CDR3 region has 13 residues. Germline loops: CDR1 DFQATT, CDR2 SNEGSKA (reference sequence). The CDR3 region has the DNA TGCAGTGCTAGCCCGGGAGGTACCGGGGAGCTGTTTTTT. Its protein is CSASPGGTGELFF.

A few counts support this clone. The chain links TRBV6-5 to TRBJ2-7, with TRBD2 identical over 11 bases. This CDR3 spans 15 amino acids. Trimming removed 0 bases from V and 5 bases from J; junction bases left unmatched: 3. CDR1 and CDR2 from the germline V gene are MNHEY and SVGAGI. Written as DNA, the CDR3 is TGTGCCAGCAGTTACTCGACTAGCGGGGTAGACGAGCAGTACTTC. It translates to CASSYSTSGVDEQYF.

CDR3 amino acids: CSARGSLAGHYEQYF. For the CDR3, the DNA is TGCAGTGCTAGAGGTTCACTAGCGGGACACTACGAGCAGTACTTC. The rearrangement joins TRBV20-1 to TRBJ2-7; 10 nucleotides match TRBD2. The CDR3 is 15 amino acids. Germline values: CDR1 DFQATT, CDR2 SNEGSKA (reference sequence). V lost 1 base to trimming and J lost 3 bases; unmatched junction nucleotides: 6.

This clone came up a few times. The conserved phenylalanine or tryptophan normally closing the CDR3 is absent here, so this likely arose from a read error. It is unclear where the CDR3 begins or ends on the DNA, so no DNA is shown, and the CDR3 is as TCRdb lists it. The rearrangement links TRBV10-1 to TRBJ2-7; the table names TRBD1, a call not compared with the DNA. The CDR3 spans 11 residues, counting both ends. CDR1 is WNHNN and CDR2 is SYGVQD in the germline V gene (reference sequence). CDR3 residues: CASSPRVPSYL.

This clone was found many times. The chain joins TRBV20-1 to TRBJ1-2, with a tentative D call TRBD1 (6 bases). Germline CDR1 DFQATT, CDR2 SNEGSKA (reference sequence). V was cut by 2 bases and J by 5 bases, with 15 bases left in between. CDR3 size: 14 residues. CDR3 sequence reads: CSARFAGDAYGYTF. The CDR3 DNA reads TGCAGTGCTAGATTCGCAGGGGACGCATATGGCTACACCTTC.

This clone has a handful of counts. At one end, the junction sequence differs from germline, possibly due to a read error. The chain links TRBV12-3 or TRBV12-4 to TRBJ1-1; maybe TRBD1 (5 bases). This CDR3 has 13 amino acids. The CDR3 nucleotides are TGTGCCATCAGTTCTTTGCCGGGACGGCAAGCTTTCTTT. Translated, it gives CAISSLPGRQAFF.

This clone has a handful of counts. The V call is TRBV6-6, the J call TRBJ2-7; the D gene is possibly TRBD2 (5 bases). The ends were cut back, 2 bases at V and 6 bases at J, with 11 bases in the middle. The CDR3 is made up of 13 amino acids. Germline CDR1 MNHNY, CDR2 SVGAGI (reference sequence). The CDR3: CASSYGLASEQYF. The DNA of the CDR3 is TGTGCCAGCAGTTACGGGCTAGCTAGCGAGCAGTACTTC.

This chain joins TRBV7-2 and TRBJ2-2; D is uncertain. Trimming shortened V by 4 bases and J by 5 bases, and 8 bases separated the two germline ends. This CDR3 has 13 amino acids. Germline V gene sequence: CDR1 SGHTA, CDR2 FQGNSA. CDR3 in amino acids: CASSSGETGELFF. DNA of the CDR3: TGTGCCAGCAGCTCCGGAGAAACCGGGGAGCTGTTTTTT.

The CDR3 loop is CAIGGEQGFGSYGYTF. The CDR3 coding sequence is TGTGCCATCGGAGGAGAGCAGGGTTTTGGTTCCTATGGCTACACCTTC. The chain combines TRBV10-3 with TRBJ1-2; D might be TRBD1 (5 bases). Germline values: CDR1 ENHRY, CDR2 SYGVKD. This CDR3 spans 16 amino acids. Trimming removed 8 bases at V and 4 bases at J, with 23 bases between.

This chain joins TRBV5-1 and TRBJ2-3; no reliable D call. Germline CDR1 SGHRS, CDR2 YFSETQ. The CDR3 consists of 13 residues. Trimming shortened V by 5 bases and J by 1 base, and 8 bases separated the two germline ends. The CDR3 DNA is TGCGCCAGCAGTTCCTGGGGCACAGATACGCAGTATTTT. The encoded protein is CASSSWGTDTQYF.

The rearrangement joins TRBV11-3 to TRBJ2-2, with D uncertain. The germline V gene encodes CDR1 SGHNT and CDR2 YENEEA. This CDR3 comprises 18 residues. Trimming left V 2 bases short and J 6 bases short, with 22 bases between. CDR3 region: CASSLRVNRLTSSGELFF. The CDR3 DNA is TGTGCCAGCAGCTTAAGGGTAAACAGACTTACATCCTCCGGGGAGCTGTTTTTT.

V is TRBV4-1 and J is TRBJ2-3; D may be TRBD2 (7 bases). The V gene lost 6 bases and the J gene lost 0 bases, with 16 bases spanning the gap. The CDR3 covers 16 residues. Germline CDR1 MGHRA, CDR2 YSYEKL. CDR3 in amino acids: CASSELEGGSTDTQYF. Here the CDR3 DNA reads TGCGCCAGCAGTGAATTGGAGGGGGGGAGCACAGATACGCAGTATTTT.

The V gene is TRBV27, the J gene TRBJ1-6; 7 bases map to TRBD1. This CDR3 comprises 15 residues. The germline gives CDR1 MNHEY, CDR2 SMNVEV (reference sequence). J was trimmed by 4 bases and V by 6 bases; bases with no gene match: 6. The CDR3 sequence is CASSFRQGYNSPLHF. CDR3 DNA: TGTGCCAGCAGCTTCAGACAGGGATATAATTCACCCCTCCACTTT.

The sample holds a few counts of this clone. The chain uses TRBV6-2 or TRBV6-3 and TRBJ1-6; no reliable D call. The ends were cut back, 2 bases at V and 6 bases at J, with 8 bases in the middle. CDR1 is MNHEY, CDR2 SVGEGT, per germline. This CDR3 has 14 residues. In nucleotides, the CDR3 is TGTGCCAGCAGTTACAGGGCGGGTAATTCACCCCTCCACTTT. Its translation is CASSYRAGNSPLHF.

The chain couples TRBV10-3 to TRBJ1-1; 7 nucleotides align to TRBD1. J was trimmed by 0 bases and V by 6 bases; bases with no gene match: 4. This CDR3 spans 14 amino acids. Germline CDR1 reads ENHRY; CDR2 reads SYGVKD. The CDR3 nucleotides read TGTGCCATCAGCCCGGGACAGTTGAACACTGAAGCTTTCTTT. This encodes CAISPGQLNTEAFF.

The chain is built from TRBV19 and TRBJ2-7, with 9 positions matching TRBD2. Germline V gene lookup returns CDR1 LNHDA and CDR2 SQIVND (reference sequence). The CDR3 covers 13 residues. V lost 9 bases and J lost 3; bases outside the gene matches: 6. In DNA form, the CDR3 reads TGTGCCAGGTATAGCGGGAGTGGCTACGAGCAGTACTTC. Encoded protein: CARYSGSGYEQYF.

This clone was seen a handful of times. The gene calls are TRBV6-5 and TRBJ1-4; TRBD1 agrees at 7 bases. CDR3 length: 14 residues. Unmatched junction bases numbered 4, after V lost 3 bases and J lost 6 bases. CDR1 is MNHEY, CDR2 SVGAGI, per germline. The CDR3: CASSYTGDYEKLFF. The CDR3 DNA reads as TGTGCCAGCAGTTATACAGGGGACTATGAAAAACTGTTTTTT.

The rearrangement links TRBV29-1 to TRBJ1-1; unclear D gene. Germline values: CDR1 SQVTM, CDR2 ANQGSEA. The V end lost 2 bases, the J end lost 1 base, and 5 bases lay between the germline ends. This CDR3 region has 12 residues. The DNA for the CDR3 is TGCAGCGTTGAACCCAGGAACACTGAAGCTTTCTTT. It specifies CSVEPRNTEAFF. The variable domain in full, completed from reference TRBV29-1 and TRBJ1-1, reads SAVISQKPSRDICQRGTSLTIQCQVDSQVTMMFWYRQQPGQSLTLIATANQGSEATYESGFVIDKFPISRPNLTFSTLTVSNMSPEDSSIYLCSVEPRNTEAFFGQGTRLTVV.